This T cell receptor (beta chain) came from a study of T cells in Graves' hyperthyroidism and ophthalmopathy. Study observations and caveats: From stable hyperthyroidism, ophthalmopathy was set apart by a 13 V-J model.

Concerning this clonotype itself: The antigen remains unidentified.

The TCR beta CDR3 regions underwent amplification using RNA transcripts as the source. Carried out on the TCR CDR3, a first-round RT-PCR used the HTBI primer set. TCRdb re-called the multiplex PCR reads with MiXCR, one entry per CDR3 protein. The sample lists approximately 640,000 distinct CDR3 sequences; around 15% were seen once. The germline gives CDR1 SGHDT, CDR2 YYEEEE. Trimming stripped 9 bases from V and 0 bases from J, with 13 bases between. The length of the CDR3 is 15 residues. This chain joins TRBV5-6 and TRBJ2-6; D is undetermined. This TCR came from a woman in her 30s with Graves' hyperthyroidism. Specimen: blood. CDR3 amino acids: CATWTQDSGANVLTF. CDR3 in DNA: TGTGCCACATGGACCCAAGACTCTGGGGCCAACGTCCTGACTTTC. Full variable domain (rest looked up from reference TRBV5-6 and TRBJ2-6): DAGVTQSPTHLIKTRGQQVTLRCSPKSGHDTVSWYQQALGQGPQFIFQYYEEEERQRGNFPDRFSGHQFPNYSSELNVNALLLGDSALYLCATWTQDSGANVLTFGAGSRLTVL.